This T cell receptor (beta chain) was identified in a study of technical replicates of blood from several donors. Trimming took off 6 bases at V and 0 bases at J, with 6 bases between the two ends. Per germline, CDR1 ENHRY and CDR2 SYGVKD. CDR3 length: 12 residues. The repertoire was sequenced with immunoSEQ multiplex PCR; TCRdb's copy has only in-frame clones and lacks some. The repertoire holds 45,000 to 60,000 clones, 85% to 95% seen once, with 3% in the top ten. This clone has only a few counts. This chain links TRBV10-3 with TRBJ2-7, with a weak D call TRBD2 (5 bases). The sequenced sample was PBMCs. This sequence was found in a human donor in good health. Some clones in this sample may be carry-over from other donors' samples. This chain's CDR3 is CAIRGSSYEQYF. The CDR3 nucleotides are TGTGCCATCAGGGGGAGCTCCTACGAGCAGTACTTC.